This TCR beta chain originates from a study of shared clonotypes between healthy human individuals. Broader study findings: Clonotype sharing among donors likely depends on sequencing depth.

Points on this clone: Its specificity is unknown. This sample includes further DNA sequences coding for the same CDR3.

In the naive CD8 group, cells lacked CD45RO and were positively selected for CCR7, so terminally differentiated effector memory CD45RA+ cells were left out. From germline, CDR1 is MDHEN and CDR2 SYDVKM. The CDR3 loop spans 12 amino acids. V lost 5 bases and J 4 bases, leaving 9 bases between the germline ends. TCRdb's copy holds only in-frame clones and misses some; the assay was immunoSEQ multiplex PCR. The sample has about 2.1 million clones; just over 90% are singletons. The sequenced sample was naive CD8+ T cells from PBMCs. The V gene is TRBV28, the J gene TRBJ2-7; unclear D gene. This TCR derives from a man younger than 30 in good health. Some clones in this sample may be carry-over from other donors' samples. The CDR3 region is CASSPTTYEQYF. Here the CDR3 DNA reads TGTGCCAGCAGTCCCACGACATACGAGCAGTACTTC. The full variable domain, its missing parts supplied by reference TRBV28 and TRBJ2-7, is DVKVTQSSRYLVKRTGEKVFLECVQDMDHENMFWYRQDPGLGLRLIYFSYDVKMKEKGDIPEGYSVSREKKERFSLILESASTNQTSMYLCASSPTTYEQYFGPGTRLTVT.